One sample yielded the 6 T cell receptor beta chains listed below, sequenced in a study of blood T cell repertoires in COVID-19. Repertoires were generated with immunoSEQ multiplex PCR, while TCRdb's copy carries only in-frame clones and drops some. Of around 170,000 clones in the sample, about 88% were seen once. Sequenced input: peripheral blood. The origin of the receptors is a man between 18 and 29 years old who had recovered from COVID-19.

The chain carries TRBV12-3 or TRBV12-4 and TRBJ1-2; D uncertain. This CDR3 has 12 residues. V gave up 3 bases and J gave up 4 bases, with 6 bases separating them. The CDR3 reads CASSFTAYGYTF. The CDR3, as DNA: TGTGCCAGCAGTTTCACAGCCTATGGCTACACCTTC.

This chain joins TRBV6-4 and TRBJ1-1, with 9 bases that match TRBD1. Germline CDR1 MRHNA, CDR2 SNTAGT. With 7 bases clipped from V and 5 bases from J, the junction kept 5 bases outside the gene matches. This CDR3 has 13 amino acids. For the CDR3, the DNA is TGTGCCAGCAAAGGACAGGGGAATACTGAAGCTTTCTTT. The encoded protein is CASKGQGNTEAFF.

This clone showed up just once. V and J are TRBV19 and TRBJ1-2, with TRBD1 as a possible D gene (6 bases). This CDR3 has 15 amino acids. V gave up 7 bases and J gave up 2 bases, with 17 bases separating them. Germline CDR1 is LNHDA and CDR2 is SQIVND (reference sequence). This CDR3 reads CASILNSGTNYGYTF. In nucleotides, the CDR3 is TGTGCCAGTATTTTAAACTCCGGGACAAACTATGGCTACACCTTC.

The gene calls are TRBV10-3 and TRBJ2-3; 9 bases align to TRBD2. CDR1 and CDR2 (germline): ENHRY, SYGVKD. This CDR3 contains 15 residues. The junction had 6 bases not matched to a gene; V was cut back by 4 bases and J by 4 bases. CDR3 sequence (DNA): TGTGCCATCAGTGGGGTAGCGGGAGAATCAGATACGCAGTATTTT. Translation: CAISGVAGESDTQYF.

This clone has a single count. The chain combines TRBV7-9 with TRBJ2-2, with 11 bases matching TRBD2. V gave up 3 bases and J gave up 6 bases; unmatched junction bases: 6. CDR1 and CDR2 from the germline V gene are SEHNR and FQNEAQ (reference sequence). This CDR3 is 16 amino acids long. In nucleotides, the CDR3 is TGTGCCAGCAGCTTTGTTAGCGGGAGGGTATCCGGGGAGCTGTTTTTT. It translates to CASSFVSGRVSGELFF.

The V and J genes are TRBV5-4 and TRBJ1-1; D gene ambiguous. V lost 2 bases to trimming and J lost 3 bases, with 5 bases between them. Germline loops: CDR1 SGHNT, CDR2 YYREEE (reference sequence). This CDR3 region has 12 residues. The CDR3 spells CASSFSDTEAFF. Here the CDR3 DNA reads TGTGCCAGCAGCTTTAGCGACACTGAAGCTTTCTTT.